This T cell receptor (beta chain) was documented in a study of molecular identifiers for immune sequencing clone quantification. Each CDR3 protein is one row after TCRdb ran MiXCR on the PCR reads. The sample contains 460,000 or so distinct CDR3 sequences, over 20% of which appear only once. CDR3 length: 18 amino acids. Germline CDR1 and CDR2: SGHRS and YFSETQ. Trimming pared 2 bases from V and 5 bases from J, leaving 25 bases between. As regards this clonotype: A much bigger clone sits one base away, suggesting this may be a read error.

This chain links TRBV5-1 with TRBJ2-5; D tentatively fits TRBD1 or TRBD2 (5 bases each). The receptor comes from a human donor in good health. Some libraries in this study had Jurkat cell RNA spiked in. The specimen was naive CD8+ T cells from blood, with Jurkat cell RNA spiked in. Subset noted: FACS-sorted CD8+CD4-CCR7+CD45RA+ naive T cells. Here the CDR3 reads CASSLRGELVEVIETQYF. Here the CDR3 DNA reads TGCGCCAGCAGCTTAAGAGGGGAGCTTGTCGAAGTGATTGAGACCCAGTACTTC.